This record concerns one T cell receptor beta chain sequence. Its target is not known. The data stem from a study of PD-1 blockade in mismatch repair-deficient tumors. Study-level background: Patients had 12 mismatch repair-deficient cancer types and were previously treated and progressing.

Mismatch repair deficiency was confirmed in all patients, by PCR or immunohistochemistry. Clones were read by immunoSEQ multiplex PCR, and TCRdb kept only the in-frame ones, dropping some. The top ten hold 1% to 1.4% of the sample, which has 30,000 to 45,000 clones, approximately 80% seen once. Germline lookup yields CDR1 SGHRS and CDR2 YFSETQ. This CDR3 has 15 residues. The V and J ends lost 2 bases and 1 base respectively, with 13 bases between them. Study results and limitations: Tumor-resident clones, often absent from pretreatment blood, expanded after pembrolizumab and then contracted.

The V call is TRBV5-1, the J call TRBJ2-7; tentatively, D is TRBD2 (7 bases). The TCR originated in an adult with mismatch repair-deficient cancer. The sample was PBMCs, taken approximately 9 months after starting pembrolizumab. The CDR3, as DNA: TGCGCCAGCAGCTTACTAGGGGGAGGGTCCTACGAGCAGTACTTC. Its protein product is CASSLLGGGSYEQYF.